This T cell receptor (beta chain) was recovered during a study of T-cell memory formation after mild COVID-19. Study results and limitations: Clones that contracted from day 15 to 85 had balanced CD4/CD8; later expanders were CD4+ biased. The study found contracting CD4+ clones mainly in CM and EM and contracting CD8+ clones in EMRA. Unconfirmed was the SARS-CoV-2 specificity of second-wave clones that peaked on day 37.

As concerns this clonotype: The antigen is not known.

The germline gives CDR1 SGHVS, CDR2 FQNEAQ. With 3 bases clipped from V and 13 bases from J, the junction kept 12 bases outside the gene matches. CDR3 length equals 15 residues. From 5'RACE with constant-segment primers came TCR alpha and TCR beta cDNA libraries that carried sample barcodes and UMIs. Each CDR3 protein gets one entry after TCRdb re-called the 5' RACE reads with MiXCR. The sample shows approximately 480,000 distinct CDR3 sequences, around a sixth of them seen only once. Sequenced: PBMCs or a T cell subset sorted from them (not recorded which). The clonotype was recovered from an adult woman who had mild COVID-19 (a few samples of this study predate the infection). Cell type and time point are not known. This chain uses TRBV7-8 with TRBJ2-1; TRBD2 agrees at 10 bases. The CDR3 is CASSFGTSVLISQFF. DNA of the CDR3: TGTGCCAGCAGCTTCGGGACTAGCGTCTTGATCTCCCAGTTCTTC.